Below, one TCR beta chain is given with its context. Antigen: not known. This sample stems from a study of regulatory T cells in long-lasting Graves disease. The authors built TCR beta libraries using iRepertoire HTBI primers and Arm-PCR of CDR3 regions. TCRdb processed the multiplex PCR reads anew with MiXCR; each CDR3 protein has one entry. The table has about 620,000 distinct CDR3 sequences, roughly 16% seen once. The study's findings and limits: No thyroid tissue was studied; the work used peripheral blood only.

V was cut by 1 base and J by 8 bases, with 9 bases left in between. Germline CDR1 MGHRA, CDR2 YSYEKL. The CDR3 loop spans 13 amino acids. Time point defined: newly diagnosed GD, antithyroid drugs for less than 3 months. The TCR library was made from RNA extracted from PBMCs. These records were also assigned to another study, of T cells in Graves' hyperthyroidism and ophthalmopathy. As reported in that work: Uncontrolled infection, other autoimmune disease, pregnancy or lactation barred patients from enrollment. Most thyroid clonotypes that were expanded above 0.001 also turned up in blood. Model predictions of ophthalmopathy came a median around 6.5 months before onset.

The chain has TRBV4-1 and TRBJ2-1; D perhaps matches TRBD2 (5 bases). The material sequenced was peripheral blood mononuclear cells (PBMCs), taken at new diagnosis, from a patient treated with antithyroid drugs. The source of this sequence is a woman in her twenties or thirties with Graves disease. The CDR3 here is CASSQVGVDEQFF. CDR3 in DNA: TGCGCCAGCAGCCAAGTCGGGGTTGATGAGCAGTTCTTC.